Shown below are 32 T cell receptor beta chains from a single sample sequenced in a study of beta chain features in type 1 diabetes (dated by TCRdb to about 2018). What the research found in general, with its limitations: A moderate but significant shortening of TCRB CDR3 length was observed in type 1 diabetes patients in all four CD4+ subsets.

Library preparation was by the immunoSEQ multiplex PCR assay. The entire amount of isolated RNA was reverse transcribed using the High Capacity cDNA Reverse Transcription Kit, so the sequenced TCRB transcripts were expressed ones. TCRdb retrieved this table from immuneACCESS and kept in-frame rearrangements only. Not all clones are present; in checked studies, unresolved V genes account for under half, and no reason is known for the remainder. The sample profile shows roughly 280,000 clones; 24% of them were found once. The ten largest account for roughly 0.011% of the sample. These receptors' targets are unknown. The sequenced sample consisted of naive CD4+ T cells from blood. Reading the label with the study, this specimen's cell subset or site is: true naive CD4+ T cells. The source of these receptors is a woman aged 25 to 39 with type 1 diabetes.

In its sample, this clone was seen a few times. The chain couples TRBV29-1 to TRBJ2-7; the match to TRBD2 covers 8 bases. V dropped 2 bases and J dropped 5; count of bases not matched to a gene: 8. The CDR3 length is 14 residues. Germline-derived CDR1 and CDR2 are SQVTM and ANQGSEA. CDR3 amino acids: CSVEKTGGIHEQYF. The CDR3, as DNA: TGCAGCGTTGAAAAAACGGGGGGGATCCACGAGCAGTACTTC.

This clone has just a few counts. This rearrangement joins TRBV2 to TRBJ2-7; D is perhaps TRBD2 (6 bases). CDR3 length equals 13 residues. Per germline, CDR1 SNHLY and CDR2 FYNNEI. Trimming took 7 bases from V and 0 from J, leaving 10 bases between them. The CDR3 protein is CASNSGDSYEQYF. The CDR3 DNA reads TGTGCCAGCAATAGCGGTGACTCCTACGAGCAGTACTTC. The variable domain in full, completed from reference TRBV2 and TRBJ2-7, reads EPEVTQTPSHQVTQMGQEVILRCVPISNHLYFYWYRQILGQKVEFLVSFYNNEISEKSEIFDDQFSVERPDGSNFTLKIRSTKLEDSAMYFCASNSGDSYEQYFGPGTRLTVT.

Here the CDR3 reads CASSPGQQIYGYTF. CDR3 nucleotide sequence: TGTGCCAGCAGCCCAGGACAGCAGATCTATGGCTACACCTTC. The chain couples TRBV11-2 to TRBJ1-2; the D gene is possibly TRBD1 (6 bases). Germline values: CDR1 SGHAT, CDR2 FQNNGV. The V end was cut by 5 bases, the J end by 4 bases, with 14 bases between. The CDR3 covers 14 residues. Complete variable domain (other parts from reference TRBV11-2 and TRBJ1-2): EAGVAQSPRYKIIEKRQSVAFWCNPISGHATLYWYQQILGQGPKLLIQFQNNGVVDDSQLPKDRFSAERLKGVDSTLKIQPAKLEDSAVYLCASSPGQQIYGYTFGSGTRLTVV.

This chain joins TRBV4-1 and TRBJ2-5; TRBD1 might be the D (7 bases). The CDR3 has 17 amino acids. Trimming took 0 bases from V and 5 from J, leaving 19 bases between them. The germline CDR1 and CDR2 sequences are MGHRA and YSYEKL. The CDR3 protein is CASSQDPGGSTVETQYF. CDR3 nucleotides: TGCGCCAGCAGCCAAGATCCAGGGGGGAGTACCGTGGAGACCCAGTACTTC.

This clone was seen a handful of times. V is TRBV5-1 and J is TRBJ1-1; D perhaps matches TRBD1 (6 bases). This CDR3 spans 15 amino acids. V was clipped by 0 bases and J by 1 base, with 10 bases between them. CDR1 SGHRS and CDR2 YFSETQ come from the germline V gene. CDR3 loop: CASSLEGGTNTEAFF. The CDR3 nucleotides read TGCGCCAGCAGCTTGGAAGGGGGTACGAACACTGAAGCTTTCTTT.

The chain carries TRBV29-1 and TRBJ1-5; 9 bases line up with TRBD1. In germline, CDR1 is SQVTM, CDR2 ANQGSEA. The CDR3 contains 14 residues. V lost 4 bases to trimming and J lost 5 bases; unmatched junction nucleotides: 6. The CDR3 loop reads CSVAGTGSDQPQHF. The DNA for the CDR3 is TGCAGCGTTGCAGGGACAGGGTCGGATCAGCCCCAGCATTTT.

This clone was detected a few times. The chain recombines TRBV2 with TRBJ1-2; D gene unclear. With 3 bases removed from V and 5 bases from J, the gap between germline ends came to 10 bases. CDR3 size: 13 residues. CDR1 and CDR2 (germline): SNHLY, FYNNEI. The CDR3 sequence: CASSDLRPYGYTF. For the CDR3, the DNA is TGTGCCAGCAGTGACCTCCGTCCGTATGGCTACACCTTC.

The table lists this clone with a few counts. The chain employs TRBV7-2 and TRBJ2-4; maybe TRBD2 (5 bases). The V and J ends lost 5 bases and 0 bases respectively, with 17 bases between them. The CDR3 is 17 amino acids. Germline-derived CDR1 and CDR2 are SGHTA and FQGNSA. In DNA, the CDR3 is TGTGCCAGCAGCCCCACGGGATTGATCCTAGCCAAAAACATTCAGTACTTC. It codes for CASSPTGLILAKNIQYF.

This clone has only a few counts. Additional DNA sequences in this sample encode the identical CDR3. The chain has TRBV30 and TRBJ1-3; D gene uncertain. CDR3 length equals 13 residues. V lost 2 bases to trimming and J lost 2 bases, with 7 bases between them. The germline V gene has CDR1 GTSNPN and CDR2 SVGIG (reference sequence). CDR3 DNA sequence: TGTGCCTGGAGTACCGGGGCTGGAAACACCATATATTTT. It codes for CAWSTGAGNTIYF.

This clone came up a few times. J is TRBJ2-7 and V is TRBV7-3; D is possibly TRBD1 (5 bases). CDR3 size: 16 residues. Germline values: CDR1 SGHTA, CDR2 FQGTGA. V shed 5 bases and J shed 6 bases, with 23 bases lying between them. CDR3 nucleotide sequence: TGTGCCAGCAGCCCGACCATACTATCGACAGTTCGCGAGCAGTACTTC. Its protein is CASSPTILSTVREQYF. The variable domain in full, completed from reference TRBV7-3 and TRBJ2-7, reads GAGVSQTPSNKVTEKGKYVELRCDPISGHTALYWYRQSLGQGPEFLIYFQGTGAADDSGLPNDRFFAVRPEGSVSTLKIQRTERGDSAVYLCASSPTILSTVREQYFGPGTRLTVT.

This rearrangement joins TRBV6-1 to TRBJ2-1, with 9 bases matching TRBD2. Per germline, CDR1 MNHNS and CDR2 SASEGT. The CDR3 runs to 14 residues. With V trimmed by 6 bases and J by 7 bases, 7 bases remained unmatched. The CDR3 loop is CASSASGNWNEQFF. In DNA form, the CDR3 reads TGTGCCAGCAGCGCTAGCGGGAATTGGAATGAGCAGTTCTTC.

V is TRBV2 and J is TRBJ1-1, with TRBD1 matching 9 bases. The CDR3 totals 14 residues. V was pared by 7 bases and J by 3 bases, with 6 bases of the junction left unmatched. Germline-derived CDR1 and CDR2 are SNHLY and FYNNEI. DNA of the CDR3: TGTGCCAGCAATTCACAGGGGGCGGACACTGAAGCTTTCTTT. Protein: CASNSQGADTEAFF.

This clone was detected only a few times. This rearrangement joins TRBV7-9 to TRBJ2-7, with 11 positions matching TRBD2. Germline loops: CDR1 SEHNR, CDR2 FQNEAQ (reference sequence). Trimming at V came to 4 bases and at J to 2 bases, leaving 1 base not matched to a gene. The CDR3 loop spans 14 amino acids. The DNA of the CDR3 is TGTGCCAGCAGCTATAGCGGGAGGGCCTACGAGCAGTACTTC. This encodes CASSYSGRAYEQYF.

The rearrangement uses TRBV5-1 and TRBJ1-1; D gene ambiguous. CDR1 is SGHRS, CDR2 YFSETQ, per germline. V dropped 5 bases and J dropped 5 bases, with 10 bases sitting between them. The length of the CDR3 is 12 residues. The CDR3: CASREEGTEAFF. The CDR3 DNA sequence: TGCGCCAGCAGAGAGGAAGGAACTGAAGCTTTCTTT.

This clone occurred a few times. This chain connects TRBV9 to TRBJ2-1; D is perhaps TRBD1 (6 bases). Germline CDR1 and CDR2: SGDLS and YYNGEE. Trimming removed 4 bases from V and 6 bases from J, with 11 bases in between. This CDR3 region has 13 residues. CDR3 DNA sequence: TGTGCCAGCAGCTGGACAGTAAGCAATGAGCAGTTCTTC. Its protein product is CASSWTVSNEQFF.

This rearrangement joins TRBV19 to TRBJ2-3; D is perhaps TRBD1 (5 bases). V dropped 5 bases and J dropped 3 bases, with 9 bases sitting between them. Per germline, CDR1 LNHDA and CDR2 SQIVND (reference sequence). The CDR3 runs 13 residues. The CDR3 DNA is TGTGCCAGTAGTGATCGACAGACAGATACGCAGTATTTT. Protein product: CASSDRQTDTQYF. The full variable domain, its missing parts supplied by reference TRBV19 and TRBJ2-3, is DGGITQSPKYLFRKEGQNVTLSCEQNLNHDAMYWYRQDPGQGLRLIYYSQIVNDFQKGDIAEGYSVSREKKESFPLTVTSAQKNPTAFYLCASSDRQTDTQYFGPGTRLTVL.

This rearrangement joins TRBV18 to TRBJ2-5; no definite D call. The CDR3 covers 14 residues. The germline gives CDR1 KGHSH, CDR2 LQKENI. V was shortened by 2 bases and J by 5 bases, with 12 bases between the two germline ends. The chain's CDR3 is CASSPKTVRETQYF. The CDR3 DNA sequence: TGTGCCAGCTCACCAAAAACAGTCCGGGAGACCCAGTACTTC. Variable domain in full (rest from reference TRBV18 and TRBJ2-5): NAGVMQNPRHLVRRRGQEARLRCSPMKGHSHVYWYRQLPEEGLKFMVYLQKENIIDESGMPKERFSAEFPKEGPSILRIQQVVRGDSAAYFCASSPKTVRETQYFGPGTRLLVL.

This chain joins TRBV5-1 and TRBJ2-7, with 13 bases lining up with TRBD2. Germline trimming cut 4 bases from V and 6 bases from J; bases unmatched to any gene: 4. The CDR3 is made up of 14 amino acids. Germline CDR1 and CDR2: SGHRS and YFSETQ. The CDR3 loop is CASSPGLAGSEQYF. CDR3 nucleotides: TGCGCCAGCAGCCCGGGACTAGCGGGAAGCGAGCAGTACTTC.

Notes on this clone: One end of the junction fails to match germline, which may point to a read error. The CDR3 DNA reads as TGTTTATTGGTAGATAACACTGAAGCTTTCTTT. This codes for CLLVDNTEAFF. This rearrangement joins TRBV20-1 to TRBJ1-1; D is ambiguous. The CDR3 is 11 amino acids. The V gene's germline CDR1 is DFQATT and CDR2 SNEGSKA (reference sequence).

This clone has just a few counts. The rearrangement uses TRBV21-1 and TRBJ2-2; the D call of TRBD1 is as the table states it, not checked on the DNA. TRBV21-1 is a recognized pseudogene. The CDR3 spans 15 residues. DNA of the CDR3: TGTGCCAGCAGCAAAGACTTAAAGGGGGTCGGGGAGCTGTTTTTT. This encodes CASSKDLKGVGELFF.

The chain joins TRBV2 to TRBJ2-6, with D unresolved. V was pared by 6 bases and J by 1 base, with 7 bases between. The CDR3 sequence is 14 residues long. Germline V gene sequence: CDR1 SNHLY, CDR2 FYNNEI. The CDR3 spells CASRQSSGANVLTF. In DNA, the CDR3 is TGTGCCAGCAGACAGTCGTCTGGGGCCAACGTCCTGACTTTC.

The CDR3, as DNA: TGTGCCAGCAGCTTATCTTGGGCTAGCGGACAAGAGACCCAGTACTTC. Translated: CASSLSWASGQETQYF. The rearrangement joins TRBV11-2 to TRBJ2-5; 7 bases map to TRBD2. The J segment lost 2 bases and the V segment lost 2 bases, leaving 8 bases of the junction unmatched. Germline CDR1 reads SGHAT; CDR2 reads FQNNGV. This CDR3 contains 16 residues.

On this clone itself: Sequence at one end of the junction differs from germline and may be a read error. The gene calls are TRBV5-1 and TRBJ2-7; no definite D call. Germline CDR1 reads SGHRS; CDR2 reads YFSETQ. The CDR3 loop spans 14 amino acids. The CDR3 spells CASSPRSESYEQYF. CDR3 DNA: TGCGCCAGCAGCCCCCGGTCGGAGTCCTACGAACAGTACTTC.

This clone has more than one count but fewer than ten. The chain's CDR3 is CASTLTARSSYEQYF. The CDR3 DNA reads TGTGCCAGCACGCTTACAGCTCGAAGCTCCTACGAGCAGTACTTC. The chain joins TRBV2 to TRBJ2-7; no firm D call. Germline V gives CDR1 SNHLY, CDR2 FYNNEI. V shed 7 bases and J shed 0 bases, with 16 bases lying between them. This CDR3 is built from 15 residues.

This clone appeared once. CDR3 coding DNA: TGTGCCAGCAGCTCGGGACTAGCGGACCAAGAGACCCAGTACTTC. This translates into CASSSGLADQETQYF. The V and J genes are TRBV11-2 and TRBJ2-5; the match to TRBD2 covers 11 bases. CDR3 length equals 15 residues. Trimming at V came to 4 bases and at J to 0 bases, leaving 1 base not matched to a gene. Germline CDR1 is SGHAT and CDR2 is FQNNGV.

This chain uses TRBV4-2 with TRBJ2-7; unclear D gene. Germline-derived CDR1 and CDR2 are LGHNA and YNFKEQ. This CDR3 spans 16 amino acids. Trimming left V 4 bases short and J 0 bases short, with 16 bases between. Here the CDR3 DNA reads TGTGCCAGCAGCCGAGATGGCGGCCTGAGCTCCTACGAGCAGTACTTC. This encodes CASSRDGGLSSYEQYF.

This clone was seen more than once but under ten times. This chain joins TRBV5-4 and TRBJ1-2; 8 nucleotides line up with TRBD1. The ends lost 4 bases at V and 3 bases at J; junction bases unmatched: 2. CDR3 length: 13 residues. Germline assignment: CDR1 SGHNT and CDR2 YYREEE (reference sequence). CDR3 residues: CASSPDRDYGYTF. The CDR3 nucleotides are TGTGCCAGCAGCCCGGACAGGGACTATGGCTACACCTTC.

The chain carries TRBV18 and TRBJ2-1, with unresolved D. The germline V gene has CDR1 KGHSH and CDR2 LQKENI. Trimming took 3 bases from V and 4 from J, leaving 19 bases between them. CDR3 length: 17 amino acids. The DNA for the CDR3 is TGTGCCAGCTCACCGCTCAGGTCGCGAGTGGGTTACAATGAGCAGTTCTTC. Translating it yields CASSPLRSRVGYNEQFF. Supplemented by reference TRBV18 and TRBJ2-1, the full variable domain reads NAGVMQNPRHLVRRRGQEARLRCSPMKGHSHVYWYRQLPEEGLKFMVYLQKENIIDESGMPKERFSAEFPKEGPSILRIQQVVRGDSAAYFCASSPLRSRVGYNEQFFGPGTRLTVL.

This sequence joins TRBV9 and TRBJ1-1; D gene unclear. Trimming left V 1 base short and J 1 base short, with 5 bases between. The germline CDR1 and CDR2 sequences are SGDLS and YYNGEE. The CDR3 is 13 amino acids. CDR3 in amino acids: CASSVIKNTEAFF. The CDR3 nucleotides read TGTGCCAGCAGCGTAATAAAGAACACTGAAGCTTTCTTT.

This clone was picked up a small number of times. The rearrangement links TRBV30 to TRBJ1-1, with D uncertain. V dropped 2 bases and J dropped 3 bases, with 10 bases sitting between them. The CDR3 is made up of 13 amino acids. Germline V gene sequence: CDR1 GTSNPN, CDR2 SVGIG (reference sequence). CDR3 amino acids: CAWSHQSDTEAFF. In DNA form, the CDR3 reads TGTGCCTGGAGTCACCAATCGGACACTGAAGCTTTCTTT. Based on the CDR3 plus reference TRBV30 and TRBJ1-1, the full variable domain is SQTIHQWPATLVQPVGSPLSLECTVEGTSNPNLYWYRQAAGRGLQLLFYSVGIGQISSEVPQNLSASRPQDRQFILSSKKLLLSDSGFYLCAWSHQSDTEAFFGQGTRLTVV.

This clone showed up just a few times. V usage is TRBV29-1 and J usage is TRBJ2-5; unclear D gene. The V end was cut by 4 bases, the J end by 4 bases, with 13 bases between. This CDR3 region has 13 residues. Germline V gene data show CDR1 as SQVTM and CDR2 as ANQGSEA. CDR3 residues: CSVAFSNRETQYF. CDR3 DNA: TGCAGCGTTGCGTTTAGTAATCGAGAGACCCAGTACTTC.

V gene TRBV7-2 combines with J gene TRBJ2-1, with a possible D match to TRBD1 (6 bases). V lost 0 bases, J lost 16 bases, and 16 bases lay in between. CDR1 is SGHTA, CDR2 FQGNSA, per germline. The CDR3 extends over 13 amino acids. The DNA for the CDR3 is TGTGCCAGCAGCTTAGCGCTGGGCAGGGGTAATTTCTTC. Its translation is CASSLALGRGNFF.